This T cell receptor (beta chain) derives from a study of T cells in Graves' hyperthyroidism and ophthalmopathy. Study-level points and caveats: Most clonotypes that expanded in the thyroid above 0.001 also showed up in blood.

Among the patients, aged 18 to 65, hyperthyroidism was newly diagnosed and had lasted under 2 months. The diagnostic basis comprised clinical symptoms, serum thyroxine and TRAb, thyroid ultrasound and orbital computed tomography. Researchers amplified the TCR beta CDR3 regions from RNA transcripts. Initially, a first-round RT-PCR of the TCR CDR3 employed the HTBI primer set. TCRdb recomputed calls from the multiplex PCR reads with MiXCR, one row per CDR3 protein. The sample has approximately 620,000 distinct CDR3 sequences, roughly 13% seen once. The sample holds many counts of this clonotype. Its antigen is not known. With V trimmed by 7 bases and J by 3 bases, 8 bases remained unmatched. The germline gives CDR1 MNHNS, CDR2 SASEGT. The CDR3 runs 15 residues.

This sequence joins TRBV6-1 and TRBJ2-1, with 8 bases that match TRBD2. Sequencing was done on a sample of blood. The receptor's source is a woman in her twenties or thirties with Graves' hyperthyroidism that later progressed to Graves' ophthalmopathy. The CDR3 region is CASTPAGTSYNEQFF. The DNA of the CDR3 is TGTGCCAGCACCCCAGCCGGGACTAGCTACAATGAGCAGTTCTTC.